This T cell receptor (beta chain) was identified in a study of technical replicates of blood from several donors. CDR3 size: 16 residues. Germline CDR1 and CDR2: LNHDA and SQIVND (reference sequence). The germline V and J ends were trimmed by 7 bases and 7 bases, with 22 bases remaining between them. Here immunoSEQ multiplex PCR was the method, and the copy in TCRdb shows in-frame clones only, minus some. The table lists tens of thousands of clones, approximately 94% of them singletons. The J gene is TRBJ2-2, the V gene TRBV19; tentatively, D is TRBD2 (7 bases). Sequencing was done on a sample of T cells isolated from PBMCs. The sequence was collected from a human donor in good health. In nucleotides, the CDR3 is TGTGCCAGTACCCTTATAGTGGGGGGGGCCGACGGGGAGCTGTTTTTT. This translates into CASTLIVGGADGELFF. Full variable domain (remainder filled in from reference TRBV19 and TRBJ2-2): DGGITQSPKYLFRKEGQNVTLSCEQNLNHDAMYWYRQDPGQGLRLIYYSQIVNDFQKGDIAEGYSVSREKKESFPLTVTSAQKNPTAFYLCASTLIVGGADGELFFGEGSRLTVL.